The entry below gives a single TCR beta chain sequence along with its context. Its antigen remains unknown. This sample is drawn from a study of long-term antiretroviral therapy in people with HIV. Overall study findings and caveats: Clonal populations expanded prior to ART predominated within the repertoire at all time points. Post-treatment diversity went higher with ART but stayed below transplant donor controls. Repertoires from HIV showed CDR3 length ranges narrower than those of controls.

At the survey level, the v3.0 immunoSEQ assay was run. Per sample, sequencing targeted about 35,000-55,000 T-cell genomes. The method was immunoSEQ multiplex PCR; TCRdb's version includes in-frame clones alone and lacks a portion of them. The sample includes some 9,700 clones, roughly 77% of them seen just once. Sequencing used unsorted PBMCs, obtained 0.7 years after starting antiretroviral therapy. This TCR derives from a man between 40 and 49 years old with HIV.

The CDR3 nucleotides read TGTGCCAGCAGCTTAGAAAGTAACACTGAAGCTTTCTTT. Translation: CASSLESNTEAFF. V is TRBV11-3 and J is TRBJ1-1; no definite D call. This CDR3 contains 13 residues. The V end was cut by 0 bases, the J end by 2 bases, with 4 bases between. CDR1 and CDR2 from the germline V gene are SGHNT and YENEEA.